This T cell receptor (beta chain) stems from a study of blood T cell repertoires in COVID-19. As for the study in general: Samples came from the United States, Italy and Spain, spanning acute and convalescent COVID-19. Sources were T cells, B-cell-depleted T cells, or PBMCs; the material itself was cDNA or gDNA.

Across 24 US areas, participants ranged in age from 18 to 89 years. TCRdb keeps only in-frame clones here, not all; method: immunoSEQ multiplex PCR. The table includes 350,000 or so clones, 65% to 90% detected once. CDR1 MGHRA and CDR2 YSYEKL come from the germline V gene. The V end was cut by 6 bases, the J end by 1 base, with 9 bases between. This CDR3 has 13 residues. The TCR originated in a woman between 35 and 50 years old with acute COVID-19. The specimen was PBMCs or T cells enriched from blood (not recorded which). The chain uses TRBV4-1 and TRBJ1-1; tentative D call: TRBD1 (6 bases). The CDR3, as DNA: TGCGCCAGCAGAGGGGGATCGAACACTGAAGCTTTCTTT. Its protein product is CASRGGSNTEAFF.